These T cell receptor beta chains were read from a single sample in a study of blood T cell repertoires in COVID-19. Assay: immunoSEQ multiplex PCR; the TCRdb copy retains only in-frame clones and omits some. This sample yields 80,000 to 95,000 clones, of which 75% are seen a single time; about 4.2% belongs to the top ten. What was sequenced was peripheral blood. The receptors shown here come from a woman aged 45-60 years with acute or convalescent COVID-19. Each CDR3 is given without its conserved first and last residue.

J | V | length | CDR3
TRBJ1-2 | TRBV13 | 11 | ASSFDRGDGYT
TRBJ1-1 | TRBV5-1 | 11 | ASSRDRVTEAF
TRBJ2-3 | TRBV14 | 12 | ASSVRGYLDTQY
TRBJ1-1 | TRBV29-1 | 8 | SVEVGEAF
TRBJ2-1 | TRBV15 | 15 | ATSRGSVSGGLNEQF
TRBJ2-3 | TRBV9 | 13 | ASSALSGATDTQY
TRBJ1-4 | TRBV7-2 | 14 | ASSLISGTSDEKLF
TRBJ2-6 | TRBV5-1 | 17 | ASSFGPSGGASGANVLT
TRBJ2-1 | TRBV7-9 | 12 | ASSPRQGGNEQF
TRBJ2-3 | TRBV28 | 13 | ASRLTDRVWDTQY
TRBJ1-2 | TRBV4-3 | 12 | ASSQDLHSYGYT
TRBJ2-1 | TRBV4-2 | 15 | ASSQDTSGDFYNEQF
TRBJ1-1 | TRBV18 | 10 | ASSQGGSEAF
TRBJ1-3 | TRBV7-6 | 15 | ASSLAQGRLSGNTIY
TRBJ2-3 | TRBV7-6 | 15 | ASSLGALRDHTDTQY
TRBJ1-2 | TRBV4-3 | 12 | ASSQLQGGNGYT
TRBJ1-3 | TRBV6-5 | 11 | ASSIDRRNTIY
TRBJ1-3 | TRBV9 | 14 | ASSVGQGSSGNTIY
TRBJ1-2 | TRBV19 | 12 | ASSFKTSYYGYT
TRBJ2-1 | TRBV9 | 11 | ASSVGPAGEQF
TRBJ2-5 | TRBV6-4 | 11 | ASSRGQEETQY
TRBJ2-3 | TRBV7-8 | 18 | ASSRPVTSGGTDRTDTQY
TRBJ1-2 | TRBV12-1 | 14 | ASSLDTRDRDYGYT
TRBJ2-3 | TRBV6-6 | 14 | ASRIGTRPVQDTQY
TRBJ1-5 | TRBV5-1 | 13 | ASSLGSPRDQPQH
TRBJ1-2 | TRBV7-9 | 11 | ASSLAGEDGYT
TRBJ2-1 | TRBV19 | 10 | ASSIQDNEQF
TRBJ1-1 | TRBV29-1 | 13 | SVEGLAGGDTEAF
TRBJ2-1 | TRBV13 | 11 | ASSLKAGNEQF
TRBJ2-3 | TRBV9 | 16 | ASSDPLTSGGVTDTQY
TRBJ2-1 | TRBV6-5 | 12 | ASRGTGVGNEQF